Shown below are 25 T cell receptor beta chains from a single sample sequenced in a study of blood T cell repertoires in COVID-19. TCRdb keeps only in-frame clones here, not all; method: immunoSEQ multiplex PCR. Of 200,000 to 250,000 clones listed, around 84% are singletons. Sequencing input: peripheral blood. Receptors were obtained from a human donor in a cohort sampled during active COVID-19.

The chain couples TRBV7-2 to TRBJ2-2; 9 bases agree with TRBD2. V was pared by 5 bases and J by 8 bases, with 6 bases of the junction left unmatched. CDR1 is SGHTA, CDR2 FQGNSA, per germline. The CDR3 is 14 amino acids. In DNA, the CDR3 is TGTGCCAGCAGCCTGGGACTAGCCTCGGGGGAGCTGTTTTTT. This gives the protein CASSLGLASGELFF.

The chain has TRBV27 and TRBJ1-5; D is unclear. V lost 2 bases, J lost 9 bases, and 11 bases lay in between. The CDR3 is made up of 13 amino acids. Germline V gene sequence: CDR1 MNHEY, CDR2 SMNVEV (reference sequence). The CDR3 nucleotides read TGTGCCAGCAGTTTAAATCGCCTAGGGCCCCAGCATTTT. Translating gives CASSLNRLGPQHF.

This chain connects TRBV7-2 to TRBJ1-6; the D gene is possibly TRBD1 (5 bases). Germline V gene lookup returns CDR1 SGHTA and CDR2 FQGNSA. V was clipped by 1 base and J by 10 bases, with 8 bases between them. The CDR3 is 13 amino acids. CDR3 sequence: CASSLVGVSPLHF. DNA of the CDR3: TGTGCCAGCAGCTTAGTAGGGGTATCACCCCTCCACTTT.

The CDR3 protein is CASSFEAFNYGYTF. CDR3 bases: TGTGCCAGCAGCTTTGAAGCTTTCAACTATGGCTACACCTTC. This sequence joins TRBV5-6 and TRBJ1-2, with no clear D. The germline V gene encodes CDR1 SGHDT and CDR2 YYEEEE. V lost 2 bases to trimming and J lost 2 bases, with 10 bases between them. CDR3 size: 14 residues.

V gene TRBV5-1 combines with J gene TRBJ1-1; 9 nucleotides align to TRBD1. The CDR3 covers 15 residues. V shed 4 bases, J shed 1 base, and the junction held 5 bases outside the gene matches. Germline V CDR1 and CDR2: SGHRS, YFSETQ. CDR3 DNA: TGCGCCAGCAGCCCGGCGGGACAGGGGAACACTGAAGCTTTCTTT. Its protein product is CASSPAGQGNTEAFF.

The chain combines TRBV3-1 (or the pseudogene TRBV3-2) with TRBJ2-1, with D possibly TRBD2 on 6 matching bases. This CDR3 contains 18 residues. Deletions cut 0 bases from V and 7 bases from J, with 22 bases between. In germline, CDR1 is LGHDT, CDR2 YNNKEL (reference sequence). CDR3 DNA sequence: TGTGCCAGCAGCCAAGAGTTGGGCCAGCGGGTTAGGGGTAATGAGCAGTTCTTC. It translates to CASSQELGQRVRGNEQFF.

The chain recombines TRBV28 with TRBJ1-4, with D possibly TRBD1 on 6 matching bases. Germline V gene data show CDR1 as MDHEN and CDR2 as SYDVKM. This CDR3 contains 15 residues. The ends were cut back, 5 bases at V and 8 bases at J, with 18 bases in the middle. CDR3 loop: CASSIPGGRREKLFF. The CDR3 region has the DNA TGTGCCAGCAGTATCCCCGGGGGGCGTAGAGAAAAACTGTTTTTT.

This clone was recorded once. V usage is TRBV27 and J usage is TRBJ2-3; 9 nucleotides align to TRBD1. Germline CDR1 MNHEY, CDR2 SMNVEV (reference sequence). The ends lost 6 bases at V and 1 base at J; junction bases unmatched: 5. The CDR3 runs to 15 residues. CDR3 in DNA: TGTGCCAGCAGCGTCTGGGACAGGGGCACAGATACGCAGTATTTT. Translating gives CASSVWDRGTDTQYF.

CDR3 sequence reads: CASSQVPQSSSGANVLTF. In nucleotides, the CDR3 is TGCGCCAGCAGCCAAGTACCACAGTCCTCCTCTGGGGCCAACGTCCTGACTTTC. The V gene is TRBV4-1, the J gene TRBJ2-6; no clear D gene. Germline loops: CDR1 MGHRA, CDR2 YSYEKL. The CDR3 contains 18 residues. Trimming left V 1 base short and J 0 bases short, with 13 bases between.

The V gene is TRBV5-1, the J gene TRBJ2-2, with a tentative D call TRBD1 (5 bases). The CDR3 sequence is 15 residues long. The V and J ends lost 4 bases and 5 bases respectively, with 15 bases between them. Germline assignment: CDR1 SGHRS and CDR2 YFSETQ. The CDR3 spells CASSVRQSETGELFF. The CDR3 DNA sequence: TGCGCCAGCAGCGTACGACAGTCGGAGACCGGGGAGCTGTTTTTT.

This clone appeared a few times. V gene TRBV3-1 (or the pseudogene TRBV3-2) combines with J gene TRBJ1-2; 8 positions agree with TRBD1. The ends lost 2 bases at V and 4 bases at J; junction bases unmatched: 6. Germline assignment: CDR1 LGHDT and CDR2 YNNKEL (reference sequence). This CDR3 region has 15 residues. The CDR3 sequence is CASSQPNRGTYGYTF. DNA for the CDR3: TGTGCCAGCAGCCAACCCAACAGGGGGACCTATGGCTACACCTTC.

The chain combines TRBV2 with TRBJ1-5; 9 bases fit TRBD1. This CDR3 comprises 14 residues. The J segment lost 3 bases and the V segment lost 6 bases, leaving 3 bases of the junction unmatched. Germline lookup yields CDR1 SNHLY and CDR2 FYNNEI. Here the CDR3 reads CASRGTGPNQPQHF. The DNA for the CDR3 is TGTGCCAGCAGAGGGACAGGGCCCAATCAGCCCCAGCATTTT.

This chain connects TRBV28 to TRBJ2-3, with D tentatively TRBD2 (6 bases). The germline V gene has CDR1 MDHEN and CDR2 SYDVKM. Between the trimmed V and J ends, which lost 5 bases and 0 bases, there was a span of 12 bases. The CDR3 has 15 amino acids. CDR3 nucleotides: TGTGCCAGCAGTCCCTCGGAGGGGAGCACAGATACGCAGTATTTT. Its protein product is CASSPSEGSTDTQYF.

The table lists this clone with a few counts. This rearrangement joins TRBV9 to TRBJ2-2, with D perhaps TRBD2 (5 bases). CDR3 size: 15 residues. Trimming pared 3 bases from V and 7 bases from J, leaving 16 bases between. The germline V gene encodes CDR1 SGDLS and CDR2 YYNGEE. This chain's CDR3 is CASSARAVEVGELFF. The DNA of the CDR3 is TGTGCCAGCAGCGCCCGGGCGGTGGAGGTCGGGGAGCTGTTTTTT.

This clone came up many times. The genes are TRBV28 and TRBJ2-2; tentative D call: TRBD1 (5 bases). This CDR3 is built from 19 residues. Trimming took off 4 bases at V and 0 bases at J, with 21 bases between the two ends. Germline CDR1 reads MDHEN; CDR2 reads SYDVKM. The CDR3 coding sequence is TGTGCCAGCAGTTCAAATCCCTCAGGGATAGGGCCGAACACCGGGGAGCTGTTTTTT. It translates to CASSSNPSGIGPNTGELFF.

The chain uses TRBV4-1 and TRBJ2-7, with 8 bases matching TRBD1. Germline V gene data show CDR1 as MGHRA and CDR2 as YSYEKL. The CDR3 spans 15 residues. After removal of 2 bases from V and 6 bases from J, the junction contained 9 bases not matched to a gene. DNA of the CDR3: TGCGCCAGCAGCCAACCGGACAGGGCCATGGGCGAGCAGTACTTC. Encoded protein: CASSQPDRAMGEQYF.

The V gene is TRBV15, the J gene TRBJ1-2; D not certain. The CDR3 is 14 residues long. Germline-derived CDR1 and CDR2 are LNHNV and YYDKDF (reference sequence). V dropped 0 bases and J dropped 6 bases, with 11 bases sitting between them. CDR3 sequence (DNA): TGTGCCACCAGCAGAGATCGGCTTCGGGATGGCTACACCTTC. Protein product: CATSRDRLRDGYTF.

V gene TRBV2 combines with J gene TRBJ2-3; 8 bases match TRBD2. The CDR3 sequence is 15 residues long. Unmatched junction bases numbered 10, after V lost 7 bases and J lost 4 bases. From germline, CDR1 is SNHLY and CDR2 FYNNEI. As DNA, the CDR3 is TGTGCCAGCATGCTCAGGTCTAGCGGGCCAGATACGCAGTATTTT. It translates to CASMLRSSGPDTQYF.

The chain combines TRBV6-1 with TRBJ1-2, with a tentative D call TRBD1 (6 bases). Germline V lookup: CDR1 MNHNS, CDR2 SASEGT. V gave up 2 bases and J gave up 8 bases, with 12 bases separating them. This CDR3 spans 13 amino acids. The CDR3: CASSETGRLGYTF. The CDR3 DNA sequence: TGTGCCAGCAGTGAAACAGGGCGGCTCGGCTACACCTTC.

The V gene is TRBV7-2, the J gene TRBJ2-7; 7 nucleotides line up with TRBD1. The CDR3 has 14 amino acids. V trimming: 1 base; J trimming: 3 bases; junction bases outside the gene matches: 3. Germline-derived CDR1 and CDR2 are SGHTA and FQGNSA. CDR3 nucleotides: TGTGCCAGCAGCTTAGAACAGGGGCTCTACGAGCAGTACTTC. Translated: CASSLEQGLYEQYF.

DNA of the CDR3: TGTGCCAGCAGCGTATTCGGACTAGCGGGAACCGGGGAGCTGTTTTTT. This encodes CASSVFGLAGTGELFF. The chain combines TRBV9 with TRBJ2-2, with 12 bases lining up with TRBD2. The CDR3 extends over 16 amino acids. V lost 1 base, J lost 5 bases, and 3 bases stayed unmatched. Germline V CDR1 and CDR2: SGDLS, YYNGEE.

The V gene is TRBV18, the J gene TRBJ2-7, with D possibly being TRBD2 (6 bases). Trimming took off 0 bases at V and 3 bases at J, with 9 bases between the two ends. This CDR3 contains 14 residues. The V gene's germline CDR1 is KGHSH and CDR2 LQKENI. This chain's CDR3 is CASSPPGEDYEQYF. The CDR3 nucleotides are TGTGCCAGCTCACCACCAGGGGAGGACTACGAGCAGTACTTC.

The sample holds many counts of this clone. This rearrangement joins TRBV4-2 to TRBJ2-2, with TRBD2 as a possible D gene (5 bases). Germline assignment: CDR1 LGHNA and CDR2 YNFKEQ. The ends were cut back, 0 bases at V and 6 bases at J, with 14 bases in the middle. The CDR3 covers 16 residues. Here the CDR3 reads CASSQDGVGKAGELFF. The CDR3, as DNA: TGTGCCAGCAGCCAAGACGGGGTTGGGAAGGCCGGGGAGCTGTTTTTT.

The gene calls are TRBV27 and TRBJ2-7; D is perhaps TRBD1 (6 bases). In germline, CDR1 is MNHEY, CDR2 SMNVEV (reference sequence). The V end lost 2 bases, the J end lost 3 bases, and 17 bases lay between the germline ends. The CDR3 is made up of 16 amino acids. The CDR3 spells CASSLTRQVLGYEQYF. The CDR3 nucleotides are TGTGCCAGCAGTTTAACTCGACAGGTATTGGGCTACGAGCAGTACTTC.

V is TRBV25-1 and J is TRBJ2-2, with unresolved D. From germline, CDR1 is MGHDK and CDR2 SYGVNS. The CDR3 extends over 13 amino acids. The V gene lost 6 bases and the J gene lost 6 bases, with 11 bases spanning the gap. The CDR3 loop is CASSKIAAGELFF. Here the CDR3 DNA reads TGTGCCAGCAGCAAAATAGCTGCCGGGGAGCTGTTTTTT.